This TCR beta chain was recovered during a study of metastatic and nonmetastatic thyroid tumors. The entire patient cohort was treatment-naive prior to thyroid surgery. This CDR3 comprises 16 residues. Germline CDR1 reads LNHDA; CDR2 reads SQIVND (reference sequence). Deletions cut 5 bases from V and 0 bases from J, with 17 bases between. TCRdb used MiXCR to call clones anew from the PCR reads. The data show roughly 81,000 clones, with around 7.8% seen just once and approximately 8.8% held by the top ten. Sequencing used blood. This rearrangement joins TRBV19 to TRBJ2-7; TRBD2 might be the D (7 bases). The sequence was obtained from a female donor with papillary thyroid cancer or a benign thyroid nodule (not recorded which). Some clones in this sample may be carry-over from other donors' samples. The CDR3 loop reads CASSQRLGGDSYEQYF. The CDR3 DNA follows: TGTGCCAGTAGTCAGCGATTAGGGGGGGACTCCTACGAGCAGTACTTC.